What follows are 12 T cell receptor beta chains derived from one specimen sequenced in a study of blood T cell dynamics during melanoma immunotherapy. The protocol was immunoSEQ multiplex PCR, while the TCRdb copy is restricted to in-frame clones and leaves out a portion. The sample lists 10,000 to 13,000 clones, approximately 87% occurring once. Time point meaning: week 3, after first cycle of checkpoint inhibitor. Here the sequenced sample was blood, taken from a patient treated with checkpoint blockade. These receptors originate from a human donor with melanoma.

The chain recombines TRBV27 with TRBJ2-7, with 11 bases lining up with TRBD2. CDR1 and CDR2 (germline): MNHEY, SMNVEV (reference sequence). The CDR3 is 16 residues long. J lost 6 bases, V lost 5 bases, and 12 bases had no gene match. For the CDR3, the DNA is TGTGCCAGCAGTACGACCGGGACTAGCGGCCCGTGCGAGCAGTACGTC. It yields the protein CASSTTGTSGPCEQYV.

The chain joins TRBV7-9 to TRBJ2-3, with 10 bases lining up with TRBD1. Germline CDR1 reads SEHNR; CDR2 reads FQNEAQ (reference sequence). V gave up 5 bases and J gave up 3 bases; unmatched junction bases: 5. The CDR3 runs to 15 residues. The CDR3 sequence: CASSPRTGGTDTQYF. For the CDR3, the DNA is TGTGCCAGCAGCCCCCGGACAGGGGGAACAGATACGCAGTATTTT.

The table lists this clone with a count of one. This sequence joins TRBV5-4 and TRBJ2-5, with TRBD2 matching 8 bases. The CDR3 runs 16 residues. Germline loops: CDR1 SGHNT, CDR2 YYREEE (reference sequence). The J segment lost 1 base and the V segment lost 0 bases, leaving 5 bases of the junction unmatched. CDR3 loop: CASSLASSGSQETQYF. CDR3 coding DNA: TGTGCCAGCAGCTTGGCGTCTAGCGGGTCCCAAGAGACCCAGTACTTC.

V and J are TRBV5-5 and TRBJ2-3; 7 bases fit TRBD2. CDR1 and CDR2 (germline): SGHKS, YYEKEE (reference sequence). V was pared by 1 base and J by 2 bases, with 1 base of the junction left unmatched. The CDR3 extends over 14 amino acids. CDR3 nucleotide sequence: TGTGCCAGCAGCTTGACTAGCGACACAGATACGCAGTATTTT. It specifies CASSLTSDTDTQYF.

This sequence joins TRBV19 and TRBJ2-7; D is unclear. V lost 2 bases, J lost 4 bases, and 9 bases lay in between. CDR1 is LNHDA, CDR2 SQIVND, per germline (reference sequence). The CDR3 is made up of 13 amino acids. The CDR3, as DNA: TGTGCCAGTAGTATAACTGAAGTTTACGAGCAGTACTTC. As protein: CASSITEVYEQYF.

Only one count was recorded for this clone. CDR3: CASSQERGRWDIQYF. CDR3 DNA sequence: TGCGCCAGCAGCCAAGAGCGGGGTAGGTGGGACATTCAGTACTTC. The chain combines TRBV4-3 with TRBJ2-4, with D maybe TRBD2 (6 bases). With 0 bases removed from V and 8 bases from J, the gap between germline ends came to 14 bases. The CDR3 sequence is 15 residues long. CDR1 and CDR2 (germline): LGHNA, YSLEER.

This chain links TRBV18 with TRBJ1-4, with D perhaps TRBD1 (5 bases). Trimming took 3 bases from V and 7 from J, leaving 12 bases between them. The germline gives CDR1 KGHSH, CDR2 LQKENI. CDR3 length: 14 residues. The DNA for the CDR3 is TGTGCCAGCTCACCGCAGGGAGGACGTGAAAAACTGTTTTTT. It encodes CASSPQGGREKLFF. The complete variable domain, with remaining parts taken from reference TRBV18 and TRBJ1-4, reads NAGVMQNPRHLVRRRGQEARLRCSPMKGHSHVYWYRQLPEEGLKFMVYLQKENIIDESGMPKERFSAEFPKEGPSILRIQQVVRGDSAAYFCASSPQGGREKLFFGSGTQLSVL.

In regard to this clone: Other DNA variants within this sample encode the same CDR3. The chain joins TRBV11-2 to TRBJ1-2; 11 bases are a match to TRBD1. The CDR3 has 14 residues. CDR1 is SGHAT, CDR2 FQNNGV, per germline. Trimming at V came to 4 bases and at J to 3 bases, leaving 1 base not matched to a gene. CDR3 bases: TGTGCCAGCAGCTCGGGACAGGGGGACTATGGCTACACCTTC. This translates into CASSSGQGDYGYTF. The entire variable domain, with the rest obtained from reference TRBV11-2 and TRBJ1-2, is as follows: EAGVAQSPRYKIIEKRQSVAFWCNPISGHATLYWYQQILGQGPKLLIQFQNNGVVDDSQLPKDRFSAERLKGVDSTLKIQPAKLEDSAVYLCASSSGQGDYGYTFGSGTRLTVV.

This clone showed up just once. This rearrangement joins TRBV9 to TRBJ2-6; 12 nucleotides agree with TRBD1. The CDR3 runs 18 residues. Germline CDR1 reads SGDLS; CDR2 reads YYNGEE. The J segment lost 4 bases and the V segment lost 0 bases, leaving 5 bases of the junction unmatched. The CDR3 nucleotides are TGTGCCAGCAGCGTAGCGGGACAGGGGGCAGGAGGGGCCAACGTCCTGACTTTC. Amino acids: CASSVAGQGAGGANVLTF. Full variable domain (outside the CDR3, taken from reference TRBV9 and TRBJ2-6): DSGVTQTPKHLITATGQRVTLRCSPRSGDLSVYWYQQSLDQGLQFLIQYYNGEERAKGNILERFSAQQFPDLHSELNLSSLELGDSALYFCASSVAGQGAGGANVLTFGAGSRLTVL.

V and J are TRBV6-1 and TRBJ1-1; TRBD1 might be the D (5 bases). The V gene's germline CDR1 is MNHNS and CDR2 SASEGT. The CDR3 consists of 14 residues. Trimming cost V 7 bases and J 0 bases, with 12 bases left between them. The CDR3 here is CASKRGPMNTEAFF. As DNA, the CDR3 is TGTGCCAGCAAGCGGGGACCTATGAACACTGAAGCTTTCTTT.

In this sample, this clone turned up a few times. The chain couples TRBV6-1 to TRBJ2-7; tentative D call: TRBD1 (6 bases). Germline V lookup: CDR1 MNHNS, CDR2 SASEGT. The CDR3 covers 14 residues. Between the trimmed V and J ends, which lost 6 bases and 2 bases, there was a span of 14 bases. The CDR3 region is CASRRDILAYEQYF. CDR3 nucleotides: TGTGCCAGCAGGAGGGACATACTAGCCTACGAGCAGTACTTC.

The J gene is TRBJ2-3, the V gene TRBV4-1; no definite D call. The V gene lost 0 bases and the J gene lost 6 bases, with 13 bases spanning the gap. Germline CDR1 and CDR2: MGHRA and YSYEKL. This CDR3 contains 15 residues. The CDR3 loop reads CASSQETATKDTQYF. DNA for the CDR3: TGCGCCAGCAGCCAAGAAACGGCCACGAAGGATACGCAGTATTTT.